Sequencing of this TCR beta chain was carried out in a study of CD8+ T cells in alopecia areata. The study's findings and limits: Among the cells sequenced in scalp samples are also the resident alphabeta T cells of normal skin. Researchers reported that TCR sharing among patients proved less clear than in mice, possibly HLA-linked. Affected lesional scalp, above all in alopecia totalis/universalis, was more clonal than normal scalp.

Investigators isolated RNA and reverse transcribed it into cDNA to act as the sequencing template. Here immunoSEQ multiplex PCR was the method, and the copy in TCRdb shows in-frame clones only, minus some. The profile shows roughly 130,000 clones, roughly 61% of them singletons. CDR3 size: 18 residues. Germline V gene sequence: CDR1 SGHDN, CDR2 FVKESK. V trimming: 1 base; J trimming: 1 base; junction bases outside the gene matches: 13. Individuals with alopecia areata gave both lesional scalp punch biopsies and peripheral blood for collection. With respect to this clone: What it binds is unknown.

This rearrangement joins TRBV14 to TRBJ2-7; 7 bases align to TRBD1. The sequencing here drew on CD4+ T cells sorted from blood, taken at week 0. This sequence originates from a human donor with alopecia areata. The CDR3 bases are TGTGCCAGCAGCCAAGGCAGGGCTCGACAGGGAATATCCTACGAGCAGTACTTC. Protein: CASSQGRARQGISYEQYF.